This TCR beta chain was obtained from a study of human T cells and chemical hapten exposure. TCRdb re-called the RACE reads with MiXCR, one entry per CDR3 protein. In the table there are about 260,000 distinct CDR3 sequences, 7.5% to 9% of which are singletons. The time point here: pre-sensitization, week 0. Treatment here: therapeutic diphenylcyclopropenone sensitization with weekly scalp DPC. Those who donated were patients with alopecia, 18 to 70 years of age, and suitable for DPC. This clonotype was observed at least ten times. Trimming stripped 3 bases from V and 1 base from J, with 12 bases between. Germline V gives CDR1 SQVTM, CDR2 ANQGSEA. The CDR3 sequence is 14 residues long.

Material: whole blood, obtained in connection with sensitization to the hapten diphenylcyclopropenone (DPC). The receptor's source is a woman aged 40-49 years with alopecia areata. Some clones in this sample may be carry-over from other donors' samples. V gene TRBV29-1 combines with J gene TRBJ1-1; D may be TRBD1 (5 bases). The CDR3 loop is CSVDPGSKNTEAFF. CDR3 coding DNA: TGCAGCGTTGACCCAGGGTCGAAGAACACTGAAGCTTTCTTT.